What follows describes a single TCR beta chain. Its antigen is unknown. CD45RO-negative CD8 cells positively selected for CCR7 made up the naive population, which excluded terminally differentiated effector memory CD45RA+ cells. These data are taken from a study of shared clonotypes between healthy human individuals. The CDR3 has 14 amino acids. With 0 bases removed from V and 4 bases from J, the gap between germline ends came to 9 bases. CDR1 is SGHTA and CDR2 is FQGNSA in the germline V gene. Deep was the level used in running the assay. Assay: immunoSEQ multiplex PCR; the TCRdb copy retains only in-frame clones and omits some. The sample yields approximately 600,000 clones, 95% seen once. The study, taken as a whole, reports: The expectation was that sequencing depth would affect clonotype sharing among donors. Between a handful of donors, naive CD4 clonotypes were shared at a level of around 4.9%.

The chain links TRBV7-2 to TRBJ1-1; D not resolved. The TCR comes from a woman aged 25 to 39 in good health. Source material: naive CD8+ T cells sorted from blood. This CDR3 reads CASSLAAGSTEAFF. Here the CDR3 DNA reads TGTGCCAGCAGCTTAGCAGCCGGGAGCACTGAAGCTTTCTTT.